Below, 2 T cell receptor beta chains from the same sample are listed, as sequenced in a study of T-cell reconstitution after alpha-beta-depleted transplantation in children. A library of TCRbeta sequences, prepared with unique molecular identifiers, was generated. MiXCR was run by TCRdb on the PCR reads, yielding one entry per CDR3 protein. The sample lists about 500,000 distinct CDR3 sequences, 32% occurring once. The sequencing used PBMCs from the stem cell graft donor, collected from the stem cell graft. The receptors were gathered from a human donor who donated a stem cell graft to a child with aplastic anemia.

This rearrangement joins TRBV5-1 to TRBJ2-6; D unclear. Germline V lookup: CDR1 SGHRS, CDR2 YFSETQ. V was trimmed by 5 bases and J by 0 bases, leaving 9 bases between them. This CDR3 is 15 amino acids long. CDR3 sequence: CASRPGSSGANVLTF. The CDR3 DNA reads as TGCGCCAGCAGACCGGGTAGCTCTGGGGCCAACGTCCTGACTTTC.

V usage is TRBV29-1 and J usage is TRBJ2-1; D perhaps matches TRBD1 (6 bases). Germline V gives CDR1 SQVTM, CDR2 ANQGSEA. The V gene lost 3 bases and the J gene lost 9 bases, with 18 bases spanning the gap. The CDR3 consists of 14 residues. DNA of the CDR3: TGCAGCGTTGATGGGGGCCATCGATGGAGTGAGCAGTTCTTC. Its translation: CSVDGGHRWSEQFF.